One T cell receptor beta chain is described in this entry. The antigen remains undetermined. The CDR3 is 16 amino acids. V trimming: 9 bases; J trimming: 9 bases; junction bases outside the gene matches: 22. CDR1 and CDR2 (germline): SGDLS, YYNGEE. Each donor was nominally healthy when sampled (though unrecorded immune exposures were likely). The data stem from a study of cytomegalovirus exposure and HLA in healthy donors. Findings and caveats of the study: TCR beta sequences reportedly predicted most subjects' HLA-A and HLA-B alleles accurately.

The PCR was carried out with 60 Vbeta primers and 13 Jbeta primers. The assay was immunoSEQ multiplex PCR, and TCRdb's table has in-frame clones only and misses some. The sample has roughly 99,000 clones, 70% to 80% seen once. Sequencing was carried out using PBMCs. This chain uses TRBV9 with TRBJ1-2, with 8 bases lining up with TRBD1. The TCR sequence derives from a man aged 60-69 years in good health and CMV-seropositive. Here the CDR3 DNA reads TGTGCCACCAAGGGGGGACAGGAGAAAATGAAAGTGAGCTACACCTTC. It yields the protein CATKGGQEKMKVSYTF.